Below are 2 T cell receptor beta chains sequenced from a single sample in a study of identical twins. From the 5' RACE reads, TCRdb called clonotypes with MiXCR, one entry per CDR3 protein. In the table there are 500,000 or so distinct CDR3 sequences, approximately 15% of which are singletons. The same data also contributed to another study, on yellow fever vaccine responses in identical twins.

The sequenced sample was CD4+ T cells sorted from blood. The receptors were gathered from a woman aged 18-29 years in good health.

The DNA for the CDR3 is TGTGCCAGCAGTTATGAGCAGGGGGTCTCCTACAATGAGCAGTTCTTC. Its translation is CASSYEQGVSYNEQFF. The rearrangement uses TRBV6-2 or TRBV6-3 and TRBJ2-1; 7 bases align to TRBD1. V was pared by 3 bases and J by 0 bases, with 5 bases of the junction left unmatched. From germline, CDR1 is MNHEY and CDR2 SVGEGT. There are 16 residues in the CDR3.

This clonotype showed up just a few times. This chain uses TRBV5-1 with TRBJ2-2, with D possibly being TRBD2 (6 bases). The germline gives CDR1 SGHRS, CDR2 YFSETQ. Trimming stripped 2 bases from V and 1 base from J, with 9 bases between. CDR3 length equals 15 residues. The CDR3 protein is CASSLSGENTGELFF. The CDR3 region has the DNA TGCGCCAGCAGCTTATCGGGGGAGAACACCGGGGAGCTGTTTTTT.